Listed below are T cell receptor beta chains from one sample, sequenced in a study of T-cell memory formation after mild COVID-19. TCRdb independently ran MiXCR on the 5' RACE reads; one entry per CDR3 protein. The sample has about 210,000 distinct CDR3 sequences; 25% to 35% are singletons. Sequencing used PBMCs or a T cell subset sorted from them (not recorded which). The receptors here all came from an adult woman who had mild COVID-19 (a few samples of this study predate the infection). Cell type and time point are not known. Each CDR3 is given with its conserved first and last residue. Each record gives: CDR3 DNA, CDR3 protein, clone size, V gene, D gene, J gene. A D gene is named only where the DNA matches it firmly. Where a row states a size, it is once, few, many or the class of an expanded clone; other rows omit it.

TGTGCCAGCAGTTCCGGGACTAGCGGTCTCAAAGAGACCCAGTACTTC,CASSSGTSGLKETQYF,-,TRBV2,TRBD2,TRBJ2-5
TGTGCCAGCTCACCAGGGCACCAAGAGACCCAGTACTTC,CASSPGHQETQYF,many,TRBV18,-,TRBJ2-5
TGTGCCAGCAGCTCACGCAAGTCCCGGGACAGGGCGTACACCATATATTTT,CASSSRKSRDRAYTIYF,-,TRBV7-9,TRBD1,TRBJ1-3
TGTGCCACCAGTGACCTAGCAAACATTCAGTACTTC,CATSDLANIQYF,-,TRBV24-1,-,TRBJ2-4
TGCGCCAGCAGCCCCCGGGACTCCGGAGGTGCAGATACGCAGTATTTT,CASSPRDSGGADTQYF,-,TRBV4-1,-,TRBJ2-3
TGCAGTGCCCCATCGACAGGGGGCGTTCAGGGCAATCAGCCCCAGCATTTT,CSAPSTGGVQGNQPQHF,-,TRBV20-1,TRBD1,TRBJ1-5
TGTGCCAGCAGCTCACAGGCGCCCTACGAGCAGTACTTC,CASSSQAPYEQYF,few,TRBV21-1,-,TRBJ2-7
TGTGCCAGCAGCGAGGGACTTTCGAACACCGGGGAGCTGTTTTTT,CASSEGLSNTGELFF,-,TRBV9,-,TRBJ2-2
TGCGCCAGCAGCCCTCTAGCGGTTGAGTACAATGAGCAGTTCTTC,CASSPLAVEYNEQFF,-,TRBV5-1,TRBD2,TRBJ2-1
TGTGCCAGCGCCACCGGGACAGGCTATGGCTACACCTTC,CASATGTGYGYTF,-,TRBV28,TRBD1,TRBJ1-2
TGCAGTGCTAGGGCCTGGTTGCGGGCAGGCTACAATGAGCAGTTCTTC,CSARAWLRAGYNEQFF,few,TRBV20-1,-,TRBJ2-1
TGCGCCAGCAGCCAAGGACAGGGGGCGCTTGGCTACACCTTC,CASSQGQGALGYTF,-,TRBV4-1,TRBD1,TRBJ1-2
TGTGCCAGCAGCGTGGGGGGCTACACAGATACGCAGTATTTT,CASSVGGYTDTQYF,-,TRBV9,-,TRBJ2-3
TGCAGTGCTAGAGATAACGAGCAGTACTTC,CSARDNEQYF,many,TRBV20-1,-,TRBJ2-7
TGTGCCAGCAGCGTAACCGGGACTAGCCTTTACAATGAGCAGTTCTTC,CASSVTGTSLYNEQFF,-,TRBV3-1,TRBD2,TRBJ2-1
TGCAGCGTTCCGGTTTCTTCAACGCAGTATTTT,CSVPVSSTQYF,few,TRBV29-1,-,TRBJ2-3
TGTGCCAGCAGTCCCGTCGGGGCGGCTAATGAAAAACTGTTTTTT,CASSPVGAANEKLFF,-,TRBV7-2,-,TRBJ1-4
TGCAGCGTCGCGAGACAGGGGTACTCCTACGAGCAGTACTTC,CSVARQGYSYEQYF,-,TRBV29-1,TRBD1,TRBJ2-7
TGCGCCAGCAGCCATGGACAGGGCTACGAGCAGTACTTC,CASSHGQGYEQYF,-,TRBV5-1,TRBD1,TRBJ2-7
TGCAGCGTGGTAGCGGGAGTGAATAATGAGCAGTTCTTC,CSVVAGVNNEQFF,-,TRBV29-1,TRBD2,TRBJ2-1
TGTGCCAGCAGTTACAAAGGGCACTCCTACGAGCAGTACTTC,CASSYKGHSYEQYF,few,TRBV6-2/TRBV6-3,-,TRBJ2-7
TGTGCCAGCAGTTTAGGAACGGGCACTGAAGCTTTCTTT,CASSLGTGTEAFF,few,TRBV12-3/TRBV12-4,-,TRBJ1-1
TGTGCCAGCAGCCAAGATCACGGGGCTGGCACCTACGAGCAGTACTTC,CASSQDHGAGTYEQYF,-,TRBV3-1,-,TRBJ2-7
TGTGCCAGCAGTTCAGGACCTGTGCCCGATTCACCCCTCCACTTT,CASSSGPVPDSPLHF,few,TRBV6-5,-,TRBJ1-6
TGTGCCAGCAGTTATTACTCGGGGGAGCTGTTTTTT,CASSYYSGELFF,-,TRBV6-2/TRBV6-3,-,TRBJ2-2
TGTGCCAGCAGCAAGGACAGGGGAAGCGAGCAGTACTTC,CASSKDRGSEQYF,-,TRBV5-4,TRBD1,TRBJ2-7
TGTGCCAGCAGCTTCCGCTCTGACCTCGGGACCCAGTACTTC,CASSFRSDLGTQYF,few,TRBV7-8,-,TRBJ2-5
TGTGCCAGCAGCTTAGCGGCAGCGGCCCGAGGGACCGGGGAGCTGTTTTTT,CASSLAAAARGTGELFF,few,TRBV7-8,-,TRBJ2-2
TGTGCCAGCAGCATCCTTTTCAGGGGGCGACGAGAGACCCAGTACTTC,CASSILFRGRRETQYF,-,TRBV7-8,TRBD1,TRBJ2-5
TGTGCCAGCAGCCAACGTTTGTCGCCCACTTACGAGCAGTACTTC,CASSQRLSPTYEQYF,-,TRBV3-1,-,TRBJ2-7
TGTGCCAGCAGTTACTCGGGGGGCGGGATTCAGTACTTC,CASSYSGGGIQYF,few,TRBV6-6,-,TRBJ2-4
TGTGCCAGCAGCTTACTGGCTTCACCCCTCCACTTT,CASSLLASPLHF,few,TRBV7-6,-,TRBJ1-6
TGTGCCAGCCACGGAGGGACTTTGGGACGCAATGAGCAGTTCTTC,CASHGGTLGRNEQFF,-,TRBV12-3/TRBV12-4,-,TRBJ2-1
TGTGCCAGCAGCTCCCGGACCACCCGGCGTGAGCAGTTCTTC,CASSSRTTRREQFF,few,TRBV7-9,-,TRBJ2-1
TGTGCCAGCAGTGAGGTAGCGGGGGGCCCAGATACGCAGTATTTT,CASSEVAGGPDTQYF,-,TRBV6-4,TRBD2,TRBJ2-3
TGCAGTGCTGCGGATCAGAGAAGGTGGGGCTCTTTGGATGGCTACACCTTC,CSAADQRRWGSLDGYTF,few,TRBV20-1,-,TRBJ1-2
TGTGCCAGCAGCGGGGGACAGGGAGAAACTGAAGCTTTCTTT,CASSGGQGETEAFF,-,TRBV9,TRBD1,TRBJ1-1
TGTGCCAGCAGCTTGGGTAGCGGGAGCTTGTACGAGCAGTACTTC,CASSLGSGSLYEQYF,-,TRBV5-4,TRBD2,TRBJ2-7
TGTGCCAGCAGAGTACCCGCGGGGACTGAAGCTTTCTTT,CASRVPAGTEAFF,-,TRBV7-2,-,TRBJ1-1
TGTGCCAGCAGCTATTCAAGCGGGGGGAACACCGGGGAGCTGTTTTTT,CASSYSSGGNTGELFF,few,TRBV7-9,TRBD2,TRBJ2-2
TGCAGCGTTGTAGTTGGACCTGAAGCTTTCTTT,CSVVVGPEAFF,-,TRBV29-1,-,TRBJ1-1
TGTGCCAGCAGAGGGGACAGCTCATTGTGGGCTGAAGCTTTCTTT,CASRGDSSLWAEAFF,few,TRBV2,TRBD1,TRBJ1-1
TGTGCCAGCAGCCCGCGGGTTACAGCGGATGAAGAGACCCAGTACTTC,CASSPRVTADEETQYF,few,TRBV7-9,-,TRBJ2-5
TGTGCCTGGAGTGTGGGGGGTTCCTACAATGAGCAGTTCTTC,CAWSVGGSYNEQFF,-,TRBV30,-,TRBJ2-1
TGTGCCAGCAGCTCGCCCTTCGCCGGGACCCCAGGAGATACGCAGTATTTT,CASSSPFAGTPGDTQYF,few,TRBV7-3,-,TRBJ2-3
TGTGCCAGCAGCCCCAGACCCTACAATGAGCAGTTCTTC,CASSPRPYNEQFF,few,TRBV7-3,-,TRBJ2-1
TGCGCCAGCAGCCGTCCGGGACAGGGGTACAATGAGCAGTTCTTC,CASSRPGQGYNEQFF,-,TRBV4-3,TRBD1,TRBJ2-1
TGCGCCAGCAGCCCCCACACGGGACTCACCTCCTACGAGCAGTACTTC,CASSPHTGLTSYEQYF,-,TRBV4-1,-,TRBJ2-7
TGCAGCGTTTCAGCCGCCGGAACCTCCTACGAGCAGTACTTC,CSVSAAGTSYEQYF,few,TRBV29-1,-,TRBJ2-7
TGTGCCTGGAGTCCGACAGTGGGACAGGGGATAACTGAAGCTTTCTTT,CAWSPTVGQGITEAFF,-,TRBV30,TRBD1,TRBJ1-1
TGCGCCAGCAGCCAAGACACTCCCGGGGGAGAGACCCAGTACTTC,CASSQDTPGGETQYF,-,TRBV4-3,-,TRBJ2-5
TGTGCCAGCAGCTTAGTTCCACTGGCGGGCAATGAGCAGTTCTTC,CASSLVPLAGNEQFF,once,TRBV11-3,-,TRBJ2-1
TGTGCCTGGATACCAGGGATGAACACTGAAGCTTTCTTT,CAWIPGMNTEAFF,-,TRBV30,-,TRBJ1-1